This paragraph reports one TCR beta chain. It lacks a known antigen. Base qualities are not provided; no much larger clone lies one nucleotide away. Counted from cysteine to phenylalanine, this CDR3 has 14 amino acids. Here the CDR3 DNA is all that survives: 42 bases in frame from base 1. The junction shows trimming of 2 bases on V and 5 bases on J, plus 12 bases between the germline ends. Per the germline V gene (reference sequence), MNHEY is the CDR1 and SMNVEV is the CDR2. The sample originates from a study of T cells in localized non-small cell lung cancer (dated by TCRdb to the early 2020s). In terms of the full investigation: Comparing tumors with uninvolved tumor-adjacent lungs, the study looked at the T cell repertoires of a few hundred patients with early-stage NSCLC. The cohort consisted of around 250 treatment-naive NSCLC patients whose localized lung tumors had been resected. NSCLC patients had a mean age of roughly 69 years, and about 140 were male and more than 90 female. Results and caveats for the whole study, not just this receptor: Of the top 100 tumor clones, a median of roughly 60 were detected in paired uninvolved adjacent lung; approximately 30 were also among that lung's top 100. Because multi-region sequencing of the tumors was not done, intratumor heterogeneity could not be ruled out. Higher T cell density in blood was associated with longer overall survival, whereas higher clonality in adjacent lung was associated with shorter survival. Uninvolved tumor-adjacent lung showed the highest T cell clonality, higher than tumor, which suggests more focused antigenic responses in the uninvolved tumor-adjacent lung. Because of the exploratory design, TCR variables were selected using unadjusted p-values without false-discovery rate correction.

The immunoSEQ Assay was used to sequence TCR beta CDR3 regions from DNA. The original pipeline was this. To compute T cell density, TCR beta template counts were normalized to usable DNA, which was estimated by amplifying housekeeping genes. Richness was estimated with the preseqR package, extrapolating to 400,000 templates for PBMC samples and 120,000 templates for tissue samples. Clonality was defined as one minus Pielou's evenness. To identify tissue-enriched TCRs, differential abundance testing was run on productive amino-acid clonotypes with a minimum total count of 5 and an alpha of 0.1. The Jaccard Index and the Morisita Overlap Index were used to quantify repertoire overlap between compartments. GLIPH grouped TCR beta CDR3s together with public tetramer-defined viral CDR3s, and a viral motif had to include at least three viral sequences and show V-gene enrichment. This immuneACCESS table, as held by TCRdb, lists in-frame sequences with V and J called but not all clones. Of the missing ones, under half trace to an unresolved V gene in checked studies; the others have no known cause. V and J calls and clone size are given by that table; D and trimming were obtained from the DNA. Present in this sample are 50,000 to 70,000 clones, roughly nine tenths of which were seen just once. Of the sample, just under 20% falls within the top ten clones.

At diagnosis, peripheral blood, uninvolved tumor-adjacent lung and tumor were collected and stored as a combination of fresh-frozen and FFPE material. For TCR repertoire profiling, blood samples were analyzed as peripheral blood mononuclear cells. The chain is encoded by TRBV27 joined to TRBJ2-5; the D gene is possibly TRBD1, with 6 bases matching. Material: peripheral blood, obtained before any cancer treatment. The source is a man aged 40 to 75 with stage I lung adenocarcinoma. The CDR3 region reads CASSLGGSPETQYF. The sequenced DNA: TGTGCCAGCAGTTTAGGGGGCTCCCCGGAGACCCAGTACTTC.